This record concerns one T cell receptor beta chain sequence. This could be a read error, since a much larger clone is one nucleotide away. This likely comes from a read error, as the CDR3 has no conserved phenylalanine or tryptophan at its end. Patients picked for sequencing had shown CD8+CD57+ cell expansion detected by flow cytometry. Patients had received no therapy at the time of blood sampling. This entry is derived from a study of CD8+CD57+ T cells in acquired aplastic anemia. At the level of the study: On average, sorted CD4+ and CD8+ cells gave around 3 ug of DNA.

The template for TCR beta VDJ and CDR3 sequence profiling was genomic DNA. Each CDR3 protein is one row after TCRdb ran MiXCR on the reads. Of under 250,000 distinct CDR3 sequences in the sample, 40% to 50% were seen once. V gave up 5 bases and J gave up 8 bases, with 19 bases separating them. This CDR3 region has 15 residues. Germline V gives CDR1 PRHDT, CDR2 FYEKMQ (reference sequence). The sequence derives from a human donor with aplastic anemia. This chain uses TRBV13 with TRBJ2-1, with a possible D match to TRBD2 (6 bases). The sequencing input was sorted CD4+, CD8+, or CD8+CD57+ T cells (not recorded which) from PBMCs. Here the CDR3 reads CASSIRTIGLDEQFC. The CDR3 DNA is TGTGCCAGCAGCATTCGGACTATTGGCTTAGATGAGCAGTTCTGC.